This TCR beta chain was sequenced in a study of T cell responses to AZD1222 COVID-19 vaccine. Points from the study as a whole: Nearly half of spike-specific TCRs reportedly target variant regions that are unmutated in the B.1.351 and B.1.1.7 variants.

Concerning this clone: Its antigen is not identified.

The germline V and J ends were trimmed by 3 bases and 3 bases, with 12 bases remaining between them. The germline V gene has CDR1 SQVTM and CDR2 ANQGSEA. The CDR3 extends over 13 amino acids. Sequenced by immunoSEQ multiplex PCR; TCRdb stores in-frame clones only, minus some. The sample shows nearly 110,000 clones, 75% to 95% of them seen only once. The sample in question was peripheral blood, obtained 28 days after the second AZD1222 dose. The genes are TRBV29-1 and TRBJ2-7, with D tentatively TRBD2 (6 bases). The clonotype was recovered from an adult who received the AZD1222 COVID-19 vaccine. CDR3 loop: CSVDGGDFYEQYF. Written as DNA, the CDR3 is TGCAGCGTTGACGGAGGGGACTTCTACGAGCAGTACTTC.